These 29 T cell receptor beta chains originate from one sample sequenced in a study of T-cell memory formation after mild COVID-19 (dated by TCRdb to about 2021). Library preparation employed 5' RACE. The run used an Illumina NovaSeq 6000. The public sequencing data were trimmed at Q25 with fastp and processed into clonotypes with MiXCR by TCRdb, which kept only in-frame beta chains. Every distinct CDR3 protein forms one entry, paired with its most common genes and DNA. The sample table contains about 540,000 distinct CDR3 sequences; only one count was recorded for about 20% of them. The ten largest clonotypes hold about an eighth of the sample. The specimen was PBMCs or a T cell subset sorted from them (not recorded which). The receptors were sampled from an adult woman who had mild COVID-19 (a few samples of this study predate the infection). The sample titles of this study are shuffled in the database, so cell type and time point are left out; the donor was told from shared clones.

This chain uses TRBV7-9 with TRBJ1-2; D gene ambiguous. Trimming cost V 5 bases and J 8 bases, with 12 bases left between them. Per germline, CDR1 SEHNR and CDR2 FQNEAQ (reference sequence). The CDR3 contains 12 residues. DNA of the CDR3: TGTGCCAGCAGCGCCGATTGGGGAGGCTACACCTTC. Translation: CASSADWGGYTF.

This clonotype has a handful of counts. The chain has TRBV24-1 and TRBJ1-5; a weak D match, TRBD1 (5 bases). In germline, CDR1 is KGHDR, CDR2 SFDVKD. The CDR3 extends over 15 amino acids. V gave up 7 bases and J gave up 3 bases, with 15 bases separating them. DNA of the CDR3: TGTGCCACCAGCCCCCGGGGGGGAAACAATCAGCCCCAGCATTTT. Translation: CATSPRGGNNQPQHF.

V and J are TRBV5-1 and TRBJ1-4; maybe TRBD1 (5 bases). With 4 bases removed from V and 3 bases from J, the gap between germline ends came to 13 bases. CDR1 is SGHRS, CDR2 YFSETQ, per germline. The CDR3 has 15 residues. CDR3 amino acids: CASSPGEGANEKLFF. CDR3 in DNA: TGCGCCAGCAGCCCGGGGGAGGGCGCTAATGAAAAACTGTTTTTT. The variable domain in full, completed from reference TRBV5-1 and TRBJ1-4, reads KAGVTQTPRYLIKTRGQQVTLSCSPISGHRSVSWYQQTPGQGLQFLFEYFSETQRNKGNFPGRFSGRQFSNSRSEMNVSTLELGDSALYLCASSPGEGANEKLFFGSGTQLSVL.

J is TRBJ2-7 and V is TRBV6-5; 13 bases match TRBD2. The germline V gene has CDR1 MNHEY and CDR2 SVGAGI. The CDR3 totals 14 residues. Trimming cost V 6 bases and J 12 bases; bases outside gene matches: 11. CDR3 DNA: TGTGCCAGCAGCATGGGGGGACTAGCGGGATTCCCGTACTTC. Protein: CASSMGGLAGFPYF.

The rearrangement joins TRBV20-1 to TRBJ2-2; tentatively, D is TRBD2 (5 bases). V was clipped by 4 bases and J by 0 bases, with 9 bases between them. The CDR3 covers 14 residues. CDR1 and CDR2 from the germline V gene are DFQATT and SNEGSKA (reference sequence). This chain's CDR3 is CSATREPNTGELFF. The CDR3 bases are TGCAGTGCTACAAGGGAGCCGAACACCGGGGAGCTGTTTTTT.

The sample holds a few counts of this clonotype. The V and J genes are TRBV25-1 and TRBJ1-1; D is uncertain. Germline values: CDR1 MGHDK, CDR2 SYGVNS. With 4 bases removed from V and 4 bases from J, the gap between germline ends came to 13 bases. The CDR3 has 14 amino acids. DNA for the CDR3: TGTGCCAGCAGTGGGGAAGGGTGGAGCACTGAAGCTTTCTTT. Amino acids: CASSGEGWSTEAFF. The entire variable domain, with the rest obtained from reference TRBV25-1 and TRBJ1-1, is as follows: EADIYQTPRYLVIGTGKKITLECSQTMGHDKMYWYQQDPGMELHLIHYSYGVNSTEKGDLSSESTVSRIRTEHFPLTLESARPSHTSQYLCASSGEGWSTEAFFGQGTRLTVV.

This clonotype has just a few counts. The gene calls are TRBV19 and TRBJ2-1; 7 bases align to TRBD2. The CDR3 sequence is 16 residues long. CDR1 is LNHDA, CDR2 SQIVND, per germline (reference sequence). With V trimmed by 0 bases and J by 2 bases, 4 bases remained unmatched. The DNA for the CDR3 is TGTGCCAGTAGTATAGAGGGAGGGTGGGCCTACAATGAGCAGTTCTTC. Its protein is CASSIEGGWAYNEQFF.

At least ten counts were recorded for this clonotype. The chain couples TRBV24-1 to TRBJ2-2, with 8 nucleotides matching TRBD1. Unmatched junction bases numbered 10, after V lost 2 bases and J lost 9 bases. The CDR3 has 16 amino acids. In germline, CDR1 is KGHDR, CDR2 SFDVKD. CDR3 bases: TGTGCCACCAGTGATTCACATCACCAGGGGGCCCGGGAGCTGTTTTTT. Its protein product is CATSDSHHQGARELFF.

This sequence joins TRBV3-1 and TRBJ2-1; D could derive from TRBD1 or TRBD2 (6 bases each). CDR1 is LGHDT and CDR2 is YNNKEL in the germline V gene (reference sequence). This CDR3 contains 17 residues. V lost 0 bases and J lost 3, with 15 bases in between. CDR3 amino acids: CASSQDFGGGGYNEQFF. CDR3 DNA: TGTGCCAGCAGCCAAGATTTTGGAGGGGGAGGCTACAATGAGCAGTTCTTC.

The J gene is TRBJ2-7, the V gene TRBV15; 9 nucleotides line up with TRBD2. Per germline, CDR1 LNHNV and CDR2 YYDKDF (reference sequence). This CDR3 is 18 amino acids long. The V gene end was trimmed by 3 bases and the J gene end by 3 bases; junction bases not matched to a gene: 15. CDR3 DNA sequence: TGTGCCACCAGCAGTGTAGTACTAGCGGGTGGGAACCGCTACGAGCAGTACTTC. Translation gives CATSSVVLAGGNRYEQYF.

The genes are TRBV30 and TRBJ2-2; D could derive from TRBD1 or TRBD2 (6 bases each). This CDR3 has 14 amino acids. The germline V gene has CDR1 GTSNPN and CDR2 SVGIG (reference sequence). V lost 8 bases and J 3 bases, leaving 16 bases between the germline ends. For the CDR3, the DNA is TGTGCCGGGGATGGGGGGCAGTACACCGGGGAGCTGTTTTTT. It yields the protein CAGDGGQYTGELFF.

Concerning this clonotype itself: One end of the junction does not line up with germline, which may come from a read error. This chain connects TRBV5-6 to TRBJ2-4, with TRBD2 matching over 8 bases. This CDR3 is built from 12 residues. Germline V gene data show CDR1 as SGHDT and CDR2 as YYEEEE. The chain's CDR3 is CASSLPREGPNF. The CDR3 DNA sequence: TGTGCCAGCAGCTTGCCCCGGGAGGGCCCCAACTTC.

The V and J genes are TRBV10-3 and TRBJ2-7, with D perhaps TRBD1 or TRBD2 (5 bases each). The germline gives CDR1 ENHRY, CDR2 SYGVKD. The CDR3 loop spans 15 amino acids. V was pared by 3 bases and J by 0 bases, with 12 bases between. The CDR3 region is CAISEGTYSSYEQYF. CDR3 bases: TGTGCCATCAGTGAAGGGACCTACAGCTCCTACGAGCAGTACTTC.

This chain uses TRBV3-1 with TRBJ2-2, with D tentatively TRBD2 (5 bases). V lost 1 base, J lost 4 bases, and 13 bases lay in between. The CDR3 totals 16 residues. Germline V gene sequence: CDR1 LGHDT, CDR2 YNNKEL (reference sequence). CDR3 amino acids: CASSQVRPAGTGELFF. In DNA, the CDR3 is TGTGCCAGCAGCCAAGTTCGCCCCGCGGGCACCGGGGAGCTGTTTTTT.

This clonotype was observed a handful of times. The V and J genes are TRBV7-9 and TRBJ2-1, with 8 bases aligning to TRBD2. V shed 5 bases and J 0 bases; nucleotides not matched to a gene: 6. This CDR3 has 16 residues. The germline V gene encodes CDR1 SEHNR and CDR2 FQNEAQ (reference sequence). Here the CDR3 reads CASSHSLADSYNEQFF. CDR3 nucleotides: TGTGCCAGCAGCCATTCACTAGCGGACTCCTACAATGAGCAGTTCTTC.

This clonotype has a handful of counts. In DNA, the CDR3 is TGTGCCAGCAGGAAAACAGTGAACACCGGGGAGCTGTTTTTT. As protein: CASRKTVNTGELFF. The J gene is TRBJ2-2, the V gene TRBV7-2; D is undetermined. This CDR3 comprises 14 residues. The V gene's germline CDR1 is SGHTA and CDR2 FQGNSA. V lost 6 bases to trimming and J lost 1 base, with 9 bases between them.

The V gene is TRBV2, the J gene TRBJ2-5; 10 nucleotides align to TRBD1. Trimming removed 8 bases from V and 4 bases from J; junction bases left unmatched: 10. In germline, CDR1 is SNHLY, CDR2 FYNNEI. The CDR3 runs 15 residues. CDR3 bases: TGTGCCAGCCGTTCCGGGACAGGGGCTCTAGAGACCCAGTACTTC. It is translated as CASRSGTGALETQYF. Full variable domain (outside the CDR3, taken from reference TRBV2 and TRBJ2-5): EPEVTQTPSHQVTQMGQEVILRCVPISNHLYFYWYRQILGQKVEFLVSFYNNEISEKSEIFDDQFSVERPDGSNFTLKIRSTKLEDSAMYFCASRSGTGALETQYFGPGTRLLVL.

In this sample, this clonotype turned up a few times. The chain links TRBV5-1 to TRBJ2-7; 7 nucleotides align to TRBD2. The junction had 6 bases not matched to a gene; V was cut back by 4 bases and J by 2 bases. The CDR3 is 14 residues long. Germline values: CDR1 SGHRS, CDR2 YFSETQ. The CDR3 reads CASSVERGPYEQYF. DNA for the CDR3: TGCGCCAGCAGCGTGGAGCGGGGACCCTACGAGCAGTACTTC.

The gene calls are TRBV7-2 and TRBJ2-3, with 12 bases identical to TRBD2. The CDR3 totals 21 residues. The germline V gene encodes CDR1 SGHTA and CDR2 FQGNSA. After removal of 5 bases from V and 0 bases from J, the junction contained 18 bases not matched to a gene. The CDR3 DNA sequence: TGTGCCAGCAGCCCCAAGCTCCTTCCTAGCGGGAGGGCCCTTAGCACAGATACGCAGTATTTT. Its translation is CASSPKLLPSGRALSTDTQYF.

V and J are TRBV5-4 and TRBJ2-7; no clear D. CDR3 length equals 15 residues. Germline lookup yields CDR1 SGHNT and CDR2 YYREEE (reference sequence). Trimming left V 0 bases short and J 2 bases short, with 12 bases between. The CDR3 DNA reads TGTGCCAGCAGCTTGGAAGCAGGAAGCCCCTACGAGCAGTACTTC. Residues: CASSLEAGSPYEQYF.

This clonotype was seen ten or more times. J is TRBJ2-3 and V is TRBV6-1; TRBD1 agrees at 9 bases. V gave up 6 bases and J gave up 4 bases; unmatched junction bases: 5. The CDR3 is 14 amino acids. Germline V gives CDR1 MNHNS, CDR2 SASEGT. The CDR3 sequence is CASRKQGAADTQYF. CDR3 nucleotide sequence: TGTGCCAGCAGGAAACAGGGGGCCGCAGATACGCAGTATTTT.

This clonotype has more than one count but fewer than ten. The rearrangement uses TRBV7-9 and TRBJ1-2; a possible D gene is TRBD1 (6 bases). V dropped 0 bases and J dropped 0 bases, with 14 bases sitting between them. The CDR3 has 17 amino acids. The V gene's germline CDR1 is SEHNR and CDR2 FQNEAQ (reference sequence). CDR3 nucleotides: TGTGCCAGCAGCTTAGCGCTTACGGGACACCCTAACTATGGCTACACCTTC. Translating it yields CASSLALTGHPNYGYTF.

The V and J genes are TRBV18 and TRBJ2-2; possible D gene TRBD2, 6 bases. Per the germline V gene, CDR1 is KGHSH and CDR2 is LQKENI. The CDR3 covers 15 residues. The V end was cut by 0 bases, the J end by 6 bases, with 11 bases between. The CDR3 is CASSPPTGVPGELFF. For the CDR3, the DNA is TGTGCCAGCTCACCACCGACGGGAGTACCCGGGGAGCTGTTTTTT.

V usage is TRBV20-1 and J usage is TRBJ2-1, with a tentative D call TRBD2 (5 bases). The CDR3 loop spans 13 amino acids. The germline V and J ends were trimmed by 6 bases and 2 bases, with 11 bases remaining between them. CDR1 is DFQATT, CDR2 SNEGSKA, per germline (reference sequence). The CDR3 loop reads CSAFRDTYNEQFF. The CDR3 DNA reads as TGCAGTGCCTTCCGGGATACCTACAATGAGCAGTTCTTC.

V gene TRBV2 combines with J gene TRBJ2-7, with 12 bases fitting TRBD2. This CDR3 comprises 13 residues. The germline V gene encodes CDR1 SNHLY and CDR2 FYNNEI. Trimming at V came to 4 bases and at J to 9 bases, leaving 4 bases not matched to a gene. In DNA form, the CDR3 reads TGTGCCAGCAGTGTGCTAGCGGGAGGGGGGCAGTACTTC. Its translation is CASSVLAGGGQYF.

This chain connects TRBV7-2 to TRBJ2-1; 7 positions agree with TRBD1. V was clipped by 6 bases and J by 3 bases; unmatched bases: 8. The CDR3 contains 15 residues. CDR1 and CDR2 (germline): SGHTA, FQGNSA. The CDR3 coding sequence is TGTGCCAGCAGTGCCGGGACAGTTATCTACAATGAGCAGTTCTTC. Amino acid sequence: CASSAGTVIYNEQFF.

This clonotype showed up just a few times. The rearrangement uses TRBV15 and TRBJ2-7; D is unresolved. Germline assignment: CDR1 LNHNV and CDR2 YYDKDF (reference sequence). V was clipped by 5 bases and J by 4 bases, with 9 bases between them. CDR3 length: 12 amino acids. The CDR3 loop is CATSQYGYEQYF. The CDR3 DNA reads TGTGCCACCAGCCAATACGGATACGAGCAGTACTTC.

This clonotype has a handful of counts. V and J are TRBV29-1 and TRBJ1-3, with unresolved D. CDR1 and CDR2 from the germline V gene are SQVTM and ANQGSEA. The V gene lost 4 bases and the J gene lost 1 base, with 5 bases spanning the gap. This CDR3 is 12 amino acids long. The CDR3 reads CSVVGSGNTIYF. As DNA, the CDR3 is TGCAGCGTTGTAGGATCTGGAAACACCATATATTTT.

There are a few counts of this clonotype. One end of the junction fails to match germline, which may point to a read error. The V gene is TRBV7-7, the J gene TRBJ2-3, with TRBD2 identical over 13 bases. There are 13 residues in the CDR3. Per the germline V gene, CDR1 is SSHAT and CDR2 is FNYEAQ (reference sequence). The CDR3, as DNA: TGTGCTAGCAGCTCACTAGCGGGAGGGACGCAGTATTTT. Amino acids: CASSSLAGGTQYF.